These T cell receptor beta chains were read from a single sample in a study of regulatory T cells in long-lasting Graves disease. TCRdb independently ran MiXCR on the multiplex PCR reads; one entry per CDR3 protein. The repertoire includes about 380,000 distinct CDR3 sequences, 15% to 17% of them detected once, and about a fifth sits in the top ten. Sequencing was performed on peripheral blood mononuclear cells (PBMCs), taken at new diagnosis, from a patient treated with antithyroid drugs. These receptors all stem from a female donor with Graves disease. Both conserved end residues are part of each CDR3. The order of the fields is D gene, clone size, V gene, J gene, CDR3 protein, CDR3 DNA. D genes are given only for firm matches. Size values are once, few and many counts, or a class for expanded clones, and some rows have none.

>TRBD1|many|TRBV2|TRBJ1-4
CASRGTGQDTEKLFF
TGTGCCAGCAGGGGAACGGGACAGGACACTGAAAAACTGTTTTTT
>.|many|TRBV7-9|TRBJ1-2
CASSRGGNYGYTF
TGTGCCAGCAGCCGAGGGGGGAACTATGGCTACACCTTC
>TRBD1|.|TRBV6-1|TRBJ2-2
CASSNRKTGGVGELFF
TGTGCCAGCAGTAACCGCAAAACAGGGGGCGTCGGGGAGCTGTTTTTT
>TRBD1|.|TRBV3-1|TRBJ1-4
CASSQERGRDEKLFF
TGTGCCAGCAGCCAAGAAAGGGGGCGAGATGAAAAACTGTTTTTT
>TRBD2|many|TRBV4-1|TRBJ2-7
CASSQDPREGYEQYF
TGCGCCAGCAGCCAAGATCCACGGGAGGGTTACGAGCAGTACTTC
>TRBD2|many|TRBV4-1|TRBJ2-1
CASSRLGLADYNEQFF
TGCGCCAGCAGCCGCTTAGGACTAGCGGACTACAATGAGCAGTTCTTC
>.|many|TRBV20-1|TRBJ2-3
CSARGDPWDTQYF
TGCAGTGCTAGAGGGGATCCCTGGGATACGCAGTATTTT
>TRBD1|many|TRBV7-3|TRBJ2-3
CASSPRGQDRSTDTQYF
TGTGCCAGCAGCCCACGGGGACAGGATCGCAGCACAGATACGCAGTATTTT
>.|many|TRBV7-2|TRBJ2-6
CASSPINAGSSGANVLTF
TGTGCCAGCAGCCCCATCAACGCAGGGTCCTCTGGGGCCAACGTCCTGACTTTC
>TRBD1|.|TRBV19|TRBJ1-5
CASSIEGQLNQPQHF
TGTGCCAGTAGTATAGAGGGACAGCTCAATCAGCCCCAGCATTTT
>.|many|TRBV2|TRBJ1-1
CASRSQGGGTEAFF
TGTGCCAGCAGAAGTCAAGGAGGAGGGACTGAAGCTTTCTTT
>.|many|TRBV5-1|TRBJ2-1
CASRPTVYNEQFF
TGCGCCAGCAGACCGACAGTATACAATGAGCAGTTCTTC
>.|few|TRBV6-5|TRBJ2-2
CASSYESPANTGELFF
TGTGCCAGCAGTTACGAGTCTCCAGCGAACACCGGGGAGCTGTTTTTT
>TRBD1|many|TRBV5-1|TRBJ1-4
CASSWTGQGADEKLFF
TGCGCCAGCAGCTGGACAGGACAGGGTGCAGATGAAAAACTGTTTTTT
>.|many|TRBV12-3/TRBV12-4|TRBJ2-7
CASSPMRTEQYF
TGTGCCAGCAGTCCGATGAGGACCGAGCAGTACTTC
>TRBD1|many|TRBV20-1|TRBJ2-7
CSATGTESSYEQYF
TGCAGTGCTACCGGGACAGAGAGCTCCTACGAGCAGTACTTC
>.|many|TRBV4-3|TRBJ2-1
CASSQESDGYADEQFF
TGCGCCAGCAGCCAAGAGTCGGACGGGTATGCGGATGAGCAGTTCTTC
>.|many|TRBV2|TRBJ2-2
CASSEGENTGELFF
TGTGCCAGCAGTGAGGGGGAGAACACCGGGGAGCTGTTTTTT
>.|few|TRBV15|TRBJ1-1
CATSTRAGEAFF
TGTGCCACCAGCACCAGGGCGGGTGAAGCTTTCTTT
>.|many|TRBV2|TRBJ2-3
CASSVIDPSTDTQYF
TGTGCCAGCAGTGTCATAGATCCTAGCACAGATACGCAGTATTTT
>.|many|TRBV7-2|TRBJ2-5
CASSDSHRVERETQYF
TGTGCCAGCAGCGACAGCCACAGGGTTGAGCGAGAGACCCAGTACTTC
>.|.|TRBV30|TRBJ1-2
CAWRRRDGYTF
TGTGCCTGGAGGAGGAGGGATGGCTACACCTTC
>.|.|TRBV6-5|TRBJ2-3
CASSYTASGGTDTQYF
TGTGCCAGCAGTTACACGGCAAGCGGAGGCACAGATACGCAGTATTTT
>.|.|TRBV29-1|TRBJ2-2
CSVRGQNTGELFF
TGCAGCGTTCGTGGGCAGAACACCGGGGAGCTGTTTTTT
>.|many|TRBV12-5|TRBJ1-5
CASGSDNQPQHF
TGTGCTAGTGGTTCAGACAATCAGCCCCAGCATTTT
>.|many|TRBV7-9|TRBJ2-5
CASSLFSGLQETQYF
TGTGCCAGCAGCTTATTTTCAGGGCTACAAGAGACCCAGTACTTC
>TRBD2|many|TRBV7-2|TRBJ2-1
CASSSPTRLAASISYNEQFF
TGTGCCAGCAGCTCCCCGACCCGGCTAGCGGCCTCGATCTCCTACAATGAGCAGTTCTTC
>.|many|TRBV28|TRBJ1-2
CASSLLGGNYGYTF
TGTGCCAGCAGTTTATTGGGAGGGAACTATGGCTACACCTTC
>TRBD1|many|TRBV5-5|TRBJ1-5
CASSGRDSWSNQPQHF
TGTGCCAGCAGCGGACGGGACAGCTGGAGCAATCAGCCCCAGCATTTT
>.|many|TRBV6-2/TRBV6-3|TRBJ2-5
CASSYDKGRQTQYF
TGTGCCAGCAGTTACGACAAGGGGAGACAGACCCAGTACTTC
>.|.|TRBV12-3/TRBV12-4|TRBJ1-2
CASSPGDSYGYTF
TGTGCCAGCAGCCCCGGAGATTCCTATGGCTACACCTTC
>.|.|TRBV4-2|TRBJ1-2
CASSQDSSGTLRVGYTF
TGTGCCAGCAGCCAAGACAGTTCCGGGACACTAAGAGTTGGCTACACCTTC
>.|.|TRBV9|TRBJ1-1
CASSVVGGGTGITEAFF
TGTGCCAGCAGCGTAGTAGGAGGGGGGACCGGGATCACTGAAGCTTTCTTT
>TRBD1|many|TRBV13|TRBJ1-2
CASSSGTGGGGSNGYTF
TGTGCCAGCAGCTCGGGCACAGGGGGCGGAGGGTCAAATGGCTACACCTTC
>.|few|TRBV27|TRBJ2-3
CASRSRGTDTQYF
TGTGCCTCCCGATCGCGTGGCACAGATACGCAGTATTTT
>.|many|TRBV30|TRBJ2-1
CALLRSYNEQFF
TGTGCCCTTTTGCGGTCCTACAATGAGCAGTTCTTC
>.|many|TRBV6-2/TRBV6-3|TRBJ2-1
CASSEGGGGSYNEQFF
TGTGCCAGCAGTGAAGGGGGCGGGGGCTCCTACAATGAGCAGTTCTTC